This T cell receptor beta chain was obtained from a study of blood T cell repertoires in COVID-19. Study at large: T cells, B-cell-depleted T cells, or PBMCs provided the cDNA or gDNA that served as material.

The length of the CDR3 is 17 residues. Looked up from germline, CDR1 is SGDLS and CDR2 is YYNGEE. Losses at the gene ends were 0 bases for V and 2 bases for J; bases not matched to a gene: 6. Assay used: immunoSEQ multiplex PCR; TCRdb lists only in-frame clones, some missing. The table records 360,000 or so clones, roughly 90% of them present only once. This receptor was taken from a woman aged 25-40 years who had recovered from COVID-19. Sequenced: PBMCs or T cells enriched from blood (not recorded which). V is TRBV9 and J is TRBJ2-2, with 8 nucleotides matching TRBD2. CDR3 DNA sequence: TGTGCCAGCAGCGTAGTAGGGGCGGGAGGCAACACCGGGGAGCTGTTTTTT. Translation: CASSVVGAGGNTGELFF.